This TCR beta chain was recorded in a study of cytomegalovirus exposure and HLA in healthy donors. As for the study in general: From HLA-typed donors, an early data release held roughly 80 million unique TCRs.

This clone has more than one count but fewer than ten. The PCR contained 60 Vbeta and 13 Jbeta primers. Generated by immunoSEQ multiplex PCR, the TCRdb table keeps only in-frame clones and is missing some. The repertoire holds over 150,000 clones, with about 77% as singletons. Germline CDR1 and CDR2: SGHVS and FQNEAQ. The CDR3 contains 15 residues. Trimming removed 1 base from V and 1 base from J, with 10 bases in between. The chain recombines TRBV7-8 with TRBJ1-1; D is possibly TRBD1 (5 bases). The specimen sequenced was PBMCs. This sequence was found in a woman aged 45-59 years in good health and CMV-seronegative. This CDR3 reads CASSLGGGWNTEAFF. The CDR3 DNA sequence: TGTGCCAGCAGCTTAGGCGGGGGATGGAACACTGAAGCTTTCTTT.